Shown below are 18 T cell receptor beta chains from a single sample sequenced in a study of blood T cells in healthy people across ages. Combining a sample-barcoded 5' primer with a J-beta primer mix, a second PCR ran for roughly 6 to 12 cycles. TCRdb reanalysed the 5' RACE reads using MiXCR and keeps one entry per CDR3 protein. The profile shows some 1.7 million distinct CDR3 sequences, 28% of them singletons. Sequenced: blood. The receptors were gathered from a woman aged 25-40 years in good health.

The genes are TRBV6-6 and TRBJ1-5; no definite D call. The CDR3 is 15 amino acids. Germline-derived CDR1 and CDR2 are MNHNY and SVGAGI (reference sequence). Deletions cut 7 bases from V and 5 bases from J, with 18 bases between. As DNA, the CDR3 is TGTGCCAGCACCCCCGTTGGCGGAGGTGATCAGCCCCAGCATTTT. It specifies CASTPVGGGDQPQHF.

This clonotype came up a few times. The V and J genes are TRBV5-6 and TRBJ2-7; TRBD2 agrees at 9 bases. The CDR3 has 18 amino acids. Germline-derived CDR1 and CDR2 are SGHDT and YYEEEE. Germline trimming cut 1 base from V and 2 bases from J; bases unmatched to any gene: 13. DNA of the CDR3: TGTGCCAGCAGCTTGTTCGGCGTGACTAGCGGATATACCTACGAGCAGTACTTC. Its translation is CASSLFGVTSGYTYEQYF.

The chain employs TRBV5-1 and TRBJ2-1; the match to TRBD2 covers 8 bases. The CDR3 runs 14 residues. The V gene end was trimmed by 6 bases and the J gene end by 5 bases; junction bases not matched to a gene: 7. Germline CDR1 reads SGHRS; CDR2 reads YFSETQ. This chain's CDR3 is CASTDTGGNNEQFF. CDR3 coding DNA: TGCGCCAGCACCGATACGGGGGGGAACAATGAGCAGTTCTTC. Complete variable domain (other parts from reference TRBV5-1 and TRBJ2-1): KAGVTQTPRYLIKTRGQQVTLSCSPISGHRSVSWYQQTPGQGLQFLFEYFSETQRNKGNFPGRFSGRQFSNSRSEMNVSTLELGDSALYLCASTDTGGNNEQFFGPGTRLTVL.

This clonotype has ten or more counts. The gene calls are TRBV29-1 and TRBJ2-7; 10 bases are shared with TRBD2. CDR1 SQVTM and CDR2 ANQGSEA come from the germline V gene. The CDR3 spans 13 residues. V was clipped by 4 bases and J by 6 bases; unmatched bases: 6. The CDR3 sequence: CSVGAGGPAEQYF. The CDR3 bases are TGCAGCGTTGGAGCGGGAGGGCCAGCCGAGCAGTACTTC.

A few counts support this clonotype. The chain combines TRBV6-5 with TRBJ2-1; weak D call: TRBD2 (6 bases). In germline, CDR1 is MNHEY, CDR2 SVGAGI. The CDR3 length is 13 residues. Between the trimmed V and J ends, which lost 6 bases and 6 bases, there was a span of 12 bases. In DNA, the CDR3 is TGTGCCAGCAGGACTGGGGGAGGCAATGAGCAGTTCTTC. Its protein product is CASRTGGGNEQFF.

This clonotype was counted only a few times. The chain carries TRBV7-9 and TRBJ2-5, with no clear D. CDR3 length: 13 amino acids. V lost 5 bases, J lost 5 bases, and 12 bases lay in between. From germline, CDR1 is SEHNR and CDR2 FQNEAQ (reference sequence). CDR3 in DNA: TGTGCCAGCAGCCCACCGGACCCCGAGACCCAGTACTTC. Encoded protein: CASSPPDPETQYF.

This clonotype was picked up a small number of times. CDR3: CASRSPGGALTGELFF. The CDR3 bases are TGCGCCAGCAGATCGCCCGGGGGGGCACTCACCGGGGAGCTGTTTTTT. The rearrangement uses TRBV4-1 and TRBJ2-2; TRBD2 matches 8 bases. V lost 6 bases and J lost 4; bases outside the gene matches: 10. The CDR3 is 16 residues long. Germline V gives CDR1 MGHRA, CDR2 YSYEKL.

Comment on this clonotype: The junction shows a germline mismatch at one end, possibly a read error. The chain carries TRBV9 and TRBJ2-2; 7 bases are a match to TRBD1. This CDR3 comprises 16 residues. In germline, CDR1 is SGDLS, CDR2 YYNGEE. In DNA, the CDR3 is TGTGCCGGCAGCGTAGTACAGACAGGGATTTCCGGGGAGCTGTTTTTT. This codes for CAGSVVQTGISGELFF.

In this sample, this clonotype turned up many times. The chain combines TRBV9 with TRBJ2-1; 10 bases agree with TRBD2. The CDR3 has 15 amino acids. Trimming removed 3 bases from V and 2 bases from J; junction bases left unmatched: 2. CDR1 and CDR2 (germline): SGDLS, YYNGEE. The CDR3 bases are TGTGCCAGCAGCGGGACTAGCGGAACCTACAATGAGCAGTTCTTC. It codes for CASSGTSGTYNEQFF.

This clonotype was observed a handful of times. This rearrangement joins TRBV18 to TRBJ2-4, with 8 bases that match TRBD1. The junction had 12 bases not matched to a gene; V was cut back by 3 bases and J by 5 bases. Germline V CDR1 and CDR2: KGHSH, LQKENI. The CDR3 has 17 residues. The CDR3 protein is CASSPNLTGVLQNIQYF. CDR3 nucleotides: TGTGCCAGCTCACCGAACCTGACAGGGGTTCTACAAAACATTCAGTACTTC.

There are many counts of this clonotype. This rearrangement joins TRBV18 to TRBJ2-5; possibly TRBD1 for D (5 bases). Germline values: CDR1 KGHSH, CDR2 LQKENI. This CDR3 region has 14 residues. V was shortened by 5 bases and J by 8 bases, with 18 bases between the two germline ends. The CDR3 nucleotides are TGTGCCAGCTCATTTCCATCAGGGAAGAGAACCCAGTACTTC. It encodes CASSFPSGKRTQYF.

The chain carries TRBV6-6 and TRBJ1-4; the D is unclear. CDR3 length equals 15 residues. CDR1 MNHNY and CDR2 SVGAGI come from the germline V gene (reference sequence). V lost 0 bases and J lost 0, with 5 bases in between. CDR3 amino acids: CASSYSRSTNEKLFF. The CDR3 bases are TGTGCCAGCAGTTACTCGAGATCAACTAATGAAAAACTGTTTTTT.

The table lists this clonotype with a few counts. This sequence joins TRBV3-1 and TRBJ2-1; D is unclear. Trimming removed 1 base from V and 11 bases from J, with 6 bases in between. CDR1 and CDR2 from the germline V gene are LGHDT and YNNKEL (reference sequence). There are 11 residues in the CDR3. The CDR3 here is CASSQAPKQFF. CDR3 DNA sequence: TGTGCCAGCAGCCAAGCTCCCAAGCAGTTCTTC.

The chain uses TRBV14 and TRBJ1-1; TRBD1 might be the D (6 bases). Germline assignment: CDR1 SGHDN and CDR2 FVKESK. The CDR3 covers 13 residues. Trimming pared 4 bases from V and 7 bases from J, leaving 13 bases between. In DNA form, the CDR3 reads TGTGCCAGCAGCCTAAGCAGGACAGTTGAAGCTTTCTTT. Protein: CASSLSRTVEAFF.

This chain uses TRBV10-2 with TRBJ1-3, with 10 bases matching TRBD1. V was clipped by 7 bases and J by 2 bases; unmatched bases: 8. CDR3 size: 16 residues. Germline V CDR1 and CDR2: WSHSY, SAAADI. The CDR3 region is CASTTRGQGAGNTIYF. In DNA, the CDR3 is TGCGCCAGCACCACCCGAGGACAGGGGGCTGGAAACACCATATATTTT.

In this sample, this clonotype turned up many times. J is TRBJ2-7 and V is TRBV7-9; D may match TRBD1 or TRBD2 (5 bases each). This CDR3 spans 14 amino acids. CDR1 and CDR2 (germline): SEHNR, FQNEAQ (reference sequence). V shed 5 bases and J shed 3 bases, with 14 bases lying between them. CDR3 coding DNA: TGTGCCAGCAGCCCTCTAGGGGACCGCTACGAGCAGTACTTC. Translation: CASSPLGDRYEQYF.

This clonotype was picked up many times. The CDR3, as DNA: TGCGCCAGCAGCCAAGATAAGGGGCCGGTTAACGAGCAGTACTTC. Protein product: CASSQDKGPVNEQYF. The chain has TRBV4-1 and TRBJ2-7, with D perhaps matching TRBD1 (5 bases). CDR1 MGHRA and CDR2 YSYEKL come from the germline V gene. CDR3 length equals 15 residues. The V gene lost 0 bases and the J gene lost 5 bases, with 14 bases spanning the gap.

This chain uses TRBV5-1 with TRBJ1-1, with D perhaps TRBD1 (5 bases). The CDR3 is made up of 15 amino acids. Trimming shortened V by 4 bases and J by 2 bases, and 15 bases separated the two germline ends. Per the germline V gene, CDR1 is SGHRS and CDR2 is YFSETQ. In DNA form, the CDR3 reads TGCGCCAGCAGCATACAGGCGGGCTCCAACACTGAAGCTTTCTTT. Protein: CASSIQAGSNTEAFF.